Listed here are 7 T cell receptor beta chains from one sample, sequenced in a study of brain T cells in children with intractable seizures. Sequencing was performed with immunoSEQ multiplex PCR; in TCRdb, only in-frame clones are kept and a portion is missing. This sample has 70,000 to 90,000 clones, with 85% to 95% found just once. This sample comprised peripheral blood, obtained at surgery. All receptors come from a boy in the first two years of life with tuberous sclerosis and intractable seizures.

V is TRBV6-7 and J is TRBJ1-4; TRBD1 might be the D (6 bases). TRBV6-7 has ORF status, its function being uncertain. This CDR3 contains 12 residues. The CDR3 DNA reads TGTGGGTCAGGGGCAACTAATGAAAAACTGTTTTTT. Encoded protein: CGSGATNEKLFF.

This chain links TRBV6-5 with TRBJ1-4, with D perhaps matching TRBD1 (5 bases). The CDR3 runs 14 residues. Trimming took 5 bases from V and 7 from J, leaving 14 bases between them. Germline CDR1 MNHEY, CDR2 SVGAGI. In nucleotides, the CDR3 is TGTGCCAGCAGTCCCGCCGGGGCACCTGAAAAACTGTTTTTT. This encodes CASSPAGAPEKLFF.

The CDR3 loop is CASRDFGVYNEQFF. In DNA form, the CDR3 reads TGTGCCAGCAGGGACTTCGGCGTCTACAATGAGCAGTTCTTC. The chain employs TRBV7-9 and TRBJ2-1; TRBD2 might be the D (5 bases). The CDR3 is 14 amino acids. Trimming left V 6 bases short and J 3 bases short, with 12 bases between. CDR1 and CDR2 from the germline V gene are SEHNR and FQNEAQ (reference sequence).

The CDR3 DNA is TGTGCCTGGAGTCCCGACCCGGGGGGCCGCCCCTATGGCTACACCTTC. It specifies CAWSPDPGGRPYGYTF. The chain carries TRBV30 and TRBJ1-2, with a possible D match to TRBD1 (6 bases). Germline V CDR1 and CDR2: GTSNPN, SVGIG (reference sequence). This CDR3 has 16 amino acids. Trimming removed 2 bases from V and 4 bases from J, with 20 bases in between.

The V gene is TRBV6-5, the J gene TRBJ2-5; perhaps TRBD2 as D (6 bases). The length of the CDR3 is 14 residues. The V end lost 6 bases, the J end lost 4 bases, and 15 bases lay between the germline ends. Germline CDR1 MNHEY, CDR2 SVGAGI. DNA of the CDR3: TGTGCCAGCAGGGGGTGGGGGGTGAGAGAGACCCAGTACTTC. Protein product: CASRGWGVRETQYF.

The genes are TRBV9 and TRBJ2-2; possibly TRBD2 for D (5 bases). The CDR3 has 16 residues. In germline, CDR1 is SGDLS, CDR2 YYNGEE. Deletions cut 0 bases from V and 5 bases from J, with 14 bases between. CDR3 protein: CASSVVSSLNTGELFF. CDR3 nucleotide sequence: TGTGCCAGCAGCGTAGTTTCTAGCCTGAATACCGGGGAGCTGTTTTTT.

The chain has TRBV7-8 and TRBJ2-3; D gene ambiguous. Deletions cut 5 bases from V and 0 bases from J, with 12 bases between. Looked up from germline, CDR1 is SGHVS and CDR2 is FQNEAQ. CDR3 length: 15 amino acids. In DNA form, the CDR3 reads TGTGCCAGCAGCCTATACCAGTCTAGCACAGATACGCAGTATTTT. It yields the protein CASSLYQSSTDTQYF.